The source of this T cell receptor beta chain is a study of blood T cell repertoires in COVID-19. Across the whole study: Acute and convalescent COVID-19 samples came from the United States, Italy and Spain. The analysed material was cDNA or gDNA that came from T cells, B-cell-depleted T cells, or PBMCs.

The length of the CDR3 is 14 residues. The V and J ends lost 6 bases and 6 bases respectively, with 17 bases between them. Germline CDR1 and CDR2: LNHDA and SQIVND (reference sequence). Enrolled during active infection, Seattle patients were then followed longitudinally. Under the authors' procedure: It was from reference gene primer amplification that nucleated cell counts were estimated. TCRdb's table, derived via immunoSEQ multiplex PCR, lists solely in-frame clones and lacks some. D and trimming were read from the DNA, whereas the V and J calls and clone size are those reported in that table. The sample lists around 260,000 clones, over 70% occurring once.

The chain uses TRBV19 and TRBJ1-1, with D perhaps TRBD1 (6 bases). Sequencing input: peripheral blood. The TCR was taken from a woman aged 70 to 79 with COVID-19, enrolled during active disease. The CDR3, as DNA: TGTGCCAGTAGCAGAACAGGGTCCTCCCCTGAAGCTTTCTTT. Its protein is CASSRTGSSPEAFF.